The clone carrying this T cell receptor (beta chain) was detected once. Generated by immunoSEQ multiplex PCR, the TCRdb table keeps only in-frame clones and is missing some. The sample lists around 120,000 clones, about 80% occurring once. This sample was taken from a study of blood T cell repertoires in COVID-19. About the research overall: Both acute and convalescent COVID-19 samples were obtained from the United States, Italy and Spain. The cDNA or gDNA used as material had been derived from T cells, B-cell-depleted T cells, or PBMCs.

The CDR3 has 18 residues. Germline lookup yields CDR1 SGDLS and CDR2 YYNGEE. V lost 0 bases to trimming and J lost 2 bases; unmatched junction nucleotides: 11. The chain uses TRBV9 and TRBJ2-5; 9 positions agree with TRBD2. The sequenced sample consisted of peripheral blood. This clonotype was sampled from a man in his forties or fifties with active or convalescent COVID-19. CDR3 sequence: CASSVGNRASGEQETQYF. The CDR3 DNA follows: TGTGCCAGCAGCGTAGGCAATCGGGCTAGCGGGGAGCAAGAGACCCAGTACTTC. The full variable domain, its missing parts supplied by reference TRBV9 and TRBJ2-5, is DSGVTQTPKHLITATGQRVTLRCSPRSGDLSVYWYQQSLDQGLQFLIQYYNGEERAKGNILERFSAQQFPDLHSELNLSSLELGDSALYFCASSVGNRASGEQETQYFGPGTRLLVL.